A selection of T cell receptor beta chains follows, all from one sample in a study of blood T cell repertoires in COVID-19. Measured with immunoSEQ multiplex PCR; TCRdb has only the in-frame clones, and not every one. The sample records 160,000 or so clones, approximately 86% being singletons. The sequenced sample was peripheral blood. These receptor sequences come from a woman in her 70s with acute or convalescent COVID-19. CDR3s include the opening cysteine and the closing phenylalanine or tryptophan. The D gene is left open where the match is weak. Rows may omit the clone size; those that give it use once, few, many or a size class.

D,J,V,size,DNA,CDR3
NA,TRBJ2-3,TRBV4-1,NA,TGCGCCAGCAGCCAAGACTATACGCAGTATTTT,CASSQDYTQYF
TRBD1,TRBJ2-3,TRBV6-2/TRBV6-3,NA,TGTGCCAGCAGTCGGGACAGGGTTGTCACAGATACGCAGTATTTT,CASSRDRVVTDTQYF
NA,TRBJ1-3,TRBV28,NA,TGTGCCAGCAGTCCCGGGGGTTCTGGAAACACCATATATTTT,CASSPGGSGNTIYF
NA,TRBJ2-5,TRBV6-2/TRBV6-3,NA,TGTGCCAGCAGTTATGGGACTCCCCTTCAAGAGACCCAGTACTTC,CASSYGTPLQETQYF
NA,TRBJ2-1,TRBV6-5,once,TGTGCCAGCAGTTACTCGACAGTCTACAATGAGCAGTTCTTC,CASSYSTVYNEQFF
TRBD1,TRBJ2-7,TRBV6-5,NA,TGTGCCAGCAGGGCTCAAAAACAGGGGGTCTACGAGCAGTACTTC,CASRAQKQGVYEQYF
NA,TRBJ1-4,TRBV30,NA,TGTGCCTGGAGTGCGGGGTGGGGGGTGACTAATGAAAAACTGTTTTTT,CAWSAGWGVTNEKLFF
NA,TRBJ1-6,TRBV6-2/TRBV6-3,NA,TGTGCCAGCAGTTTAACCCTCAGGGGACGCAATTCACCCCTCCACTTT,CASSLTLRGRNSPLHF
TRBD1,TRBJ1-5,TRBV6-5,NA,TGTGCCAGCAGTTACCGGACAGGGGTAAGCAATCAGCCCCAGCATTTT,CASSYRTGVSNQPQHF
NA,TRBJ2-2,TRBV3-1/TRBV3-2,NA,TGTGCCAGCAGCCCAGGACACAACACCGGGGAGCTGTTTTTT,CASSPGHNTGELFF
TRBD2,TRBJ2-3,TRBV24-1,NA,TGTGCCACCAGTGATCCTAGCGGGGCGGGGGCAGATACGCAGTATTTT,CATSDPSGAGADTQYF
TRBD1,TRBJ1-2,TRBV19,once,TGTGCCAGTAACCCAGGGACAGCGAATGGCTATGGCTACACCTTC,CASNPGTANGYGYTF
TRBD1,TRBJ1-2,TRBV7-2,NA,TGTGCCAGCAGCTCCATGGAGGGGGCAGGTGGCTACACCTTC,CASSSMEGAGGYTF
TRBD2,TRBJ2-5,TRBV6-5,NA,TGTGCCGGCCGGACTAGCGGGGGTGGTGAGACCCAGTACTTC,CAGRTSGGGETQYF
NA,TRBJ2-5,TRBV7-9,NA,TGTGCCAGCAGCCGTGAAGAGACCCAGTACTTC,CASSREETQYF
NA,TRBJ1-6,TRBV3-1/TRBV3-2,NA,TGTGCCAGCAGCAAAAGACAGGTAGGGGCGAATTCACCCCTCCACTTT,CASSKRQVGANSPLHF
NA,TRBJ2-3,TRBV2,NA,TGTGCCAGCTTCGGAGGGGGCACAGATACGCAGTATTTT,CASFGGGTDTQYF
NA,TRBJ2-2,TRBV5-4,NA,TGTGCCAGCAGCTTGGGAGGCCGGGGTTGGGGAGCCGGGGAGCTGTTTTTT,CASSLGGRGWGAGELFF
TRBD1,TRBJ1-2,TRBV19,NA,TGTGCCAGTAGCGGACAGGGTACGGGCTATGGCTACACCTTC,CASSGQGTGYGYTF
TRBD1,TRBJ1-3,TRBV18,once,TGTGCCAGCTCCCCTAGACAGGGACTCCTCTCTGGAAACACCATATATTTT,CASSPRQGLLSGNTIYF
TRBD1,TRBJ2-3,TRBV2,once,TGTGCCAGCAAGAGGCCAGGGGGCCGAGGAGGCACAGATACGCAGTATTTT,CASKRPGGRGGTDTQYF
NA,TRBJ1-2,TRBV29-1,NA,TGCAGCGTTAAACAGGGTACAAAGGTAGAAGGCTACACCTTC,CSVKQGTKVEGYTF
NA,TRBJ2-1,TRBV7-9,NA,TGTGCCAGCAGCTTATCCGGGGTGAATGAGCAGTTCTTC,CASSLSGVNEQFF
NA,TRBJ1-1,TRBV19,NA,TGTGCCAGTAGTGGCAGGGGCCTCCGGTTCGGAAGGAACACTGAAGCTTTCTTT,CASSGRGLRFGRNTEAFF
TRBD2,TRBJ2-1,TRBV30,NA,TGTGCCTGGAGTATAGCGGGGGGGCTGTTTGAGCAGTTCTTC,CAWSIAGGLFEQFF
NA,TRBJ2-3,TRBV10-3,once,TGTGCCATCAAACAGGGCCTCAGCACAGATACGCAGTATTTT,CAIKQGLSTDTQYF
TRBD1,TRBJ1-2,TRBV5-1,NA,TGCGCCAGCAGCCCGGGACAGGACTATGGCTACACCTTC,CASSPGQDYGYTF
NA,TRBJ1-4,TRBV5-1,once,TGCGCCAGCAGTCCAGGATCAACTAATGAAAAACTGTTTTTT,CASSPGSTNEKLFF
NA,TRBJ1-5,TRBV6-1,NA,TGTGCCAGCAGTGATTCGACAGGAGGTAGTCAGCCCCAGCATTTT,CASSDSTGGSQPQHF
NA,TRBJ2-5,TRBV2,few,TGTGCCAGCAGTAGCACCATTAATACAGTCCAAGAGACCCAGTACTTC,CASSSTINTVQETQYF